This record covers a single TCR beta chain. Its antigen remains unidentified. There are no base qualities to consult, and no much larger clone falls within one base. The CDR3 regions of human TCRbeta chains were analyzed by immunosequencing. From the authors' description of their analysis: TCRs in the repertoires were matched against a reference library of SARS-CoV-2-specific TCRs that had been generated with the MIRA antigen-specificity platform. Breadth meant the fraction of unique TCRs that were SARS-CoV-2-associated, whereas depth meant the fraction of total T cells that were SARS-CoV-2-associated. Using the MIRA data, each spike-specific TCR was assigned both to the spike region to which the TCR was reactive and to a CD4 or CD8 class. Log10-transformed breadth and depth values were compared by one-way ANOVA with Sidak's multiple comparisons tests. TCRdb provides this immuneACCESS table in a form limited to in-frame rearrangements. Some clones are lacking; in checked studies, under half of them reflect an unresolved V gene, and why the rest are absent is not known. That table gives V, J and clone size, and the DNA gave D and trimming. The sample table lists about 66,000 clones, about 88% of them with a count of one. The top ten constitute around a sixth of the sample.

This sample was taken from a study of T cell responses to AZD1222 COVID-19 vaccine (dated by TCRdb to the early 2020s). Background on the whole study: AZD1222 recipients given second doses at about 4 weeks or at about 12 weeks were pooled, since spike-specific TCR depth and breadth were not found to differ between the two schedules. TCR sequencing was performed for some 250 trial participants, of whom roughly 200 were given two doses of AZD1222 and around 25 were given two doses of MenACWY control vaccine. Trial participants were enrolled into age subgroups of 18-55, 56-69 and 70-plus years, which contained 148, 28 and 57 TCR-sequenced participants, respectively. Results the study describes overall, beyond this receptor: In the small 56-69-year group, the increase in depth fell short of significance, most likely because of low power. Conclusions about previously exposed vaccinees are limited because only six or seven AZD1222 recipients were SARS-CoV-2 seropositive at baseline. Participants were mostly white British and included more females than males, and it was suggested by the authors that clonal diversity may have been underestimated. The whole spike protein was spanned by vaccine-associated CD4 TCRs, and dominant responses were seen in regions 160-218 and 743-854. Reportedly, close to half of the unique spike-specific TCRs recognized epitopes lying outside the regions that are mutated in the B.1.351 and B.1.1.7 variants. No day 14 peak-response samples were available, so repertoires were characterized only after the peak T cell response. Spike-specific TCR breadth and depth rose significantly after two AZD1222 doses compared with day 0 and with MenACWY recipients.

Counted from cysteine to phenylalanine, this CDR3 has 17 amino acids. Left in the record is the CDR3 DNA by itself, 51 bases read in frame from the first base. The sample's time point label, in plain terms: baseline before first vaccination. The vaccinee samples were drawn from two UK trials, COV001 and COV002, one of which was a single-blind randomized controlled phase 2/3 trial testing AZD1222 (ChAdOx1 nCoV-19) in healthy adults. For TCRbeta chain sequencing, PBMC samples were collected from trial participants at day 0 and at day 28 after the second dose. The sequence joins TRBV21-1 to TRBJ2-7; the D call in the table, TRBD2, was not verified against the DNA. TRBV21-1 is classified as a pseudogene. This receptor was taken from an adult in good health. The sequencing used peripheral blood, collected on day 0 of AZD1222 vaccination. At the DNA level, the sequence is TGTGCCAGCAGCAGCTCGACTAGCGGGATGGGTATTTACGAGCAGTACTTC. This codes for CASSSSTSGMGIYEQYF.